This T cell receptor (beta chain) was observed in a study of CXCR3-negative and CXCR3-positive naive CD8 T cells. The authors prepared UMI-labeled TRB cDNA libraries by 5' RACE. TCRdb re-called the 5' RACE reads and shows each CDR3 protein once, DNA omitted. The data show around 90,000 distinct CDR3 sequences, and the top ten clones hold 1.1%. The germline V gene has CDR1 KGHSH and CDR2 LQKENI. The CDR3 totals 12 residues. The chain recombines TRBV18 with TRBJ1-1. Sequenced: naive CXCR3- CD8+ T cells from blood. Noted subset: CD45RO-CCR7+CD27+CD95- naive CD8+ T cells lacking CXCR3 (TNR3-). The receptor was derived from a human donor in good health. Some clones in this sample may be carry-over from other donors' samples. The CDR3 reads CASSPSVAEAFF.